Listed below are T cell receptor beta chains from one sample, sequenced in a study of blood T cell repertoires in COVID-19. Assay: immunoSEQ multiplex PCR; the TCRdb copy retains only in-frame clones and omits some. Of 350,000 to 400,000 clones in the sample, more than 70% are singletons; the top ten hold about 2.1%. Sequencing was carried out using PBMCs or T cells enriched from blood (not recorded which). The receptors come from a man aged 35 to 55 in a cohort exposed to, infected with or recovered from COVID-19 (not recorded which). Each CDR3 is given with its conserved first and last residue. Each record gives: V gene, J gene, D gene, clone size, CDR3 protein, CDR3 DNA. A D gene is named only where the DNA matches it firmly. Where a row states a size, it is once, few, many or the class of an expanded clone; other rows omit it.

V gene: TRBV5-8
J gene: TRBJ2-1
D gene: NA
clone size: NA
CDR3 protein: CASSFDLNSYNEQFF
CDR3 DNA: TGTGCCAGCAGCTTCGATCTAAACTCCTACAATGAGCAGTTCTTC

V gene: TRBV7-2
J gene: TRBJ2-3
D gene: NA
clone size: NA
CDR3 protein: CASSSLQGRGYTDTQYF
CDR3 DNA: TGTGCCAGCAGCTCACTCCAGGGGCGAGGGTATACAGATACGCAGTATTTT

V gene: TRBV18
J gene: TRBJ1-1
D gene: NA
clone size: once
CDR3 protein: CASSPLTLQNTEAFF
CDR3 DNA: TGTGCCAGCTCCCCTCTTACATTGCAGAACACTGAAGCTTTCTTT

V gene: TRBV3-1/TRBV3-2
J gene: TRBJ1-6
D gene: NA
clone size: NA
CDR3 protein: CASSQKTRGRPPLYF
CDR3 DNA: TGTGCCAGCAGCCAAAAAACGAGAGGGCGGCCACCCCTCTACTTT

V gene: TRBV7-2
J gene: TRBJ2-1
D gene: TRBD2
clone size: NA
CDR3 protein: CASSRPGTSGNEQFF
CDR3 DNA: TGTGCCAGCAGCAGGCCCGGGACTAGCGGGAATGAGCAGTTCTTC

V gene: TRBV28
J gene: TRBJ1-4
D gene: NA
clone size: few
CDR3 protein: CASTEQPTNEKLFF
CDR3 DNA: TGTGCCAGCACCGAACAGCCAACTAATGAAAAACTGTTTTTT

V gene: TRBV27
J gene: TRBJ2-6
D gene: TRBD1
clone size: once
CDR3 protein: CATAGQATSGANVLTF
CDR3 DNA: TGTGCCACCGCGGGACAGGCGACCTCTGGGGCCAACGTCCTGACTTTC

V gene: TRBV5-8
J gene: TRBJ1-1
D gene: TRBD1
clone size: once
CDR3 protein: CASSRPGTGSGTEAFF
CDR3 DNA: TGTGCCAGCAGCCGTCCCGGGACAGGGTCGGGCACTGAAGCTTTCTTT

V gene: TRBV25-1
J gene: TRBJ2-1
D gene: TRBD2
clone size: NA
CDR3 protein: CASSDPSGHSYNEQFF
CDR3 DNA: TGTGCCAGCAGTGATCCTAGCGGCCATTCCTACAATGAGCAGTTCTTC

V gene: TRBV29-1
J gene: TRBJ2-2
D gene: NA
clone size: NA
CDR3 protein: CSVGRSTTGELFF
CDR3 DNA: TGCAGCGTTGGTCGTAGCACCACCGGGGAGCTGTTTTTT

V gene: TRBV11-2
J gene: TRBJ2-7
D gene: TRBD1
clone size: NA
CDR3 protein: CASSPDRAREQYF
CDR3 DNA: TGTGCCAGCAGTCCGGACAGGGCCCGCGAGCAGTACTTC

V gene: TRBV30
J gene: TRBJ2-7
D gene: NA
clone size: few
CDR3 protein: CAWGLSYEQYF
CDR3 DNA: TGTGCCTGGGGTCTCTCCTACGAGCAGTACTTC

V gene: TRBV5-1
J gene: TRBJ1-1
D gene: NA
clone size: NA
CDR3 protein: CASSPWRVDTEAFF
CDR3 DNA: TGCGCCAGCAGCCCCTGGAGGGTTGACACTGAAGCTTTCTTT

V gene: TRBV5-1
J gene: TRBJ2-5
D gene: NA
clone size: NA
CDR3 protein: CASSLDGQGRRETQYF
CDR3 DNA: TGCGCCAGCAGCTTGGACGGCCAGGGTAGACGAGAGACCCAGTACTTC

V gene: TRBV2
J gene: TRBJ2-2
D gene: TRBD1
clone size: few
CDR3 protein: CASSYHRGTGELFF
CDR3 DNA: TGTGCCAGCAGCTACCACAGGGGGACCGGGGAGCTGTTTTTT

V gene: TRBV3-1/TRBV3-2
J gene: TRBJ1-2
D gene: TRBD1
clone size: NA
CDR3 protein: CASSTMDRNYGYTF
CDR3 DNA: TGTGCCAGCAGTACTATGGACAGGAACTATGGCTACACCTTC

V gene: TRBV4-2
J gene: TRBJ1-1
D gene: NA
clone size: NA
CDR3 protein: CASSQVAPNTEAFF
CDR3 DNA: TGTGCCAGCAGCCAAGTAGCCCCGAACACTGAAGCTTTCTTT

V gene: TRBV27
J gene: TRBJ2-3
D gene: NA
clone size: NA
CDR3 protein: CASSLSIGGADTQYF
CDR3 DNA: TGTGCCAGCAGTTTATCGATCGGGGGAGCAGATACGCAGTATTTT

V gene: TRBV2
J gene: TRBJ2-3
D gene: NA
clone size: NA
CDR3 protein: CASSKSEHSTDTQYF
CDR3 DNA: TGTGCCAGCAGTAAATCCGAACACAGCACAGATACGCAGTATTTT

V gene: TRBV30
J gene: TRBJ1-6
D gene: TRBD1
clone size: once
CDR3 protein: CAWRRVDRGDSPLHF
CDR3 DNA: TGTGCCTGGAGGAGGGTTGACAGGGGGGATTCACCCCTCCACTTT

V gene: TRBV7-2
J gene: TRBJ1-1
D gene: NA
clone size: NA
CDR3 protein: CASSFGPPALNTEAFF
CDR3 DNA: TGTGCCAGCAGCTTTGGGCCACCAGCCTTGAACACTGAAGCTTTCTTT

V gene: TRBV27
J gene: TRBJ2-6
D gene: NA
clone size: NA
CDR3 protein: CASSFHPGVSSGANVLTF
CDR3 DNA: TGTGCCAGCAGTTTTCATCCCGGGGTCAGCTCTGGGGCCAACGTCCTGACTTTC

V gene: TRBV7-9
J gene: TRBJ2-1
D gene: TRBD2
clone size: NA
CDR3 protein: CASSFTLAAGVFF
CDR3 DNA: TGTGCCAGCAGCTTCACACTAGCGGCCGGGGTGTTCTTC

V gene: TRBV5-1
J gene: TRBJ2-1
D gene: TRBD1
clone size: NA
CDR3 protein: CASSTRQGSYNEQFF
CDR3 DNA: TGCGCCAGCAGCACTAGACAGGGGTCTTACAATGAGCAGTTCTTC

V gene: TRBV5-1
J gene: TRBJ2-7
D gene: TRBD2
clone size: NA
CDR3 protein: CASSPLSGSSYEQYF
CDR3 DNA: TGCGCCAGCAGCCCCCTTAGCGGGAGCTCCTACGAGCAGTACTTC

V gene: TRBV27
J gene: TRBJ1-1
D gene: NA
clone size: NA
CDR3 protein: CASSLFTGGNTEAFF
CDR3 DNA: TGTGCCAGCAGTTTATTTACCGGGGGTAACACTGAAGCTTTCTTT

V gene: TRBV19
J gene: TRBJ1-5
D gene: NA
clone size: NA
CDR3 protein: CASSLTGNQPQHF
CDR3 DNA: TGTGCCAGTAGTTTGACAGGCAATCAGCCCCAGCATTTT

V gene: TRBV18
J gene: TRBJ2-5
D gene: NA
clone size: NA
CDR3 protein: CASSPTEQETQYF
CDR3 DNA: TGTGCCAGCTCACCGACAGAACAAGAGACCCAGTACTTC

V gene: TRBV30
J gene: TRBJ1-2
D gene: TRBD1
clone size: NA
CDR3 protein: CAWRTGNGYTF
CDR3 DNA: TGTGCCTGGCGGACAGGGAACGGCTACACCTTC

V gene: TRBV14
J gene: TRBJ2-5
D gene: NA
clone size: few
CDR3 protein: CASSQAPKETQYF
CDR3 DNA: TGTGCCAGCAGCCAAGCACCTAAAGAGACCCAGTACTTC

V gene: TRBV19
J gene: TRBJ1-6
D gene: TRBD1
clone size: NA
CDR3 protein: CASSMGQSSYNSPLHF
CDR3 DNA: TGTGCCAGTAGTATGGGACAGAGCTCCTATAATTCACCCCTCCACTTT

V gene: TRBV27
J gene: TRBJ1-1
D gene: NA
clone size: NA
CDR3 protein: CASSSTVNTEAFF
CDR3 DNA: TGTGCCAGCAGTTCTACGGTGAACACTGAAGCTTTCTTT